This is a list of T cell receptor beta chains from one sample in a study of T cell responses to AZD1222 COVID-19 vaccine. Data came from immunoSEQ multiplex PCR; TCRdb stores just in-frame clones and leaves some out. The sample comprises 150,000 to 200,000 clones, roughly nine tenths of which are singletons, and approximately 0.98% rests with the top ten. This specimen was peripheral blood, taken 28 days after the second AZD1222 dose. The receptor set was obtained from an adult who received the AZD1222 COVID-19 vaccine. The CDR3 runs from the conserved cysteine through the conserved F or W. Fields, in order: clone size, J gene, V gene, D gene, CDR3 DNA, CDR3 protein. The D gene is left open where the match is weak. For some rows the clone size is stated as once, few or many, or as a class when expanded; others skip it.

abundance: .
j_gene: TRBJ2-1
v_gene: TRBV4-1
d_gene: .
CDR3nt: TGCGCCAGCAGCCAAGGTTATGACCCGAGAGGGAATGAGCAGTTCTTC
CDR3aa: CASSQGYDPRGNEQFF

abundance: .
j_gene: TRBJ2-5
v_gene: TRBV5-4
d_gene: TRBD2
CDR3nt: TGTGCCAGCAGCATTGGACTAGCGGGTGAGACCCAGTACTTC
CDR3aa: CASSIGLAGETQYF

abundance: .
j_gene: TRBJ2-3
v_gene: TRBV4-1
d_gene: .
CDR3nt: TGCGCCAGCAGCCACGACCTCGGGGTACCTTCGCAGTATTTT
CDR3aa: CASSHDLGVPSQYF

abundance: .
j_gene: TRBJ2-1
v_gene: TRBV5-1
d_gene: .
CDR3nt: TGCGCCAGCAGCCCGGTAACAGGGAGGTACAATGAGCAGTTCTTC
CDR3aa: CASSPVTGRYNEQFF

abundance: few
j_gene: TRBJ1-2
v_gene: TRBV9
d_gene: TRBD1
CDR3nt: TGTGCCAGTTCGGACAGGGGAAGCTGGGGCTATGGCTACACCTTC
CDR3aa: CASSDRGSWGYGYTF

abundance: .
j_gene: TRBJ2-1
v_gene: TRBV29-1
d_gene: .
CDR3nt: TGCAGCGTTGAAGATCTAGGCGTCGGTGAGCAGTTCTTC
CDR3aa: CSVEDLGVGEQFF

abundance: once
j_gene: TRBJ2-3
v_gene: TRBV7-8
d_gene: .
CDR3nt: TGTGCCAGCAGCTTAGCAGGGGTAGCTGGATCCCCAGATACGCAGTATTTT
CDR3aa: CASSLAGVAGSPDTQYF

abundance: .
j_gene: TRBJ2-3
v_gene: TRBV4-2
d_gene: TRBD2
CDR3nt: TGTGCCAGCAGCCAAGATTACGGACTAGCGGGGGGGCAAGATACGCAGTATTTT
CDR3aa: CASSQDYGLAGGQDTQYF

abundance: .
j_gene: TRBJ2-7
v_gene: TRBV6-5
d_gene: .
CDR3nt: TGTGCCAGCAGTTTCCGTGGGGGCCTCGAGCAGTACTTC
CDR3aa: CASSFRGGLEQYF

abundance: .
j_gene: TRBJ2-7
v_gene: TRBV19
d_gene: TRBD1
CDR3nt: TGTGCCAGTAGCGGGACAGGGACGTCCTACGAGCAGTACTTC
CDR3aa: CASSGTGTSYEQYF

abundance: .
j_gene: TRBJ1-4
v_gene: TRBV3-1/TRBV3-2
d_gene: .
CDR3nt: TGTGCCAGCAGCCAAGACCGGGGCGCAGCTAATGAAAAACTGTTTTTT
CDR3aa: CASSQDRGAANEKLFF

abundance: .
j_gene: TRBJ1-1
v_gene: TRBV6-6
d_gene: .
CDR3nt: TGTGCCAGCAGTCCCCACAGGGTTGGCTATAATGAAGCTTTCTTT
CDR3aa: CASSPHRVGYNEAFF

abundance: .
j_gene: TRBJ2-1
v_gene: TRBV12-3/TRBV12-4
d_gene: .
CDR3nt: TGTGCCAGCAGTTTGGACAGTTACAATGAGCAGTTCTTC
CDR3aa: CASSLDSYNEQFF

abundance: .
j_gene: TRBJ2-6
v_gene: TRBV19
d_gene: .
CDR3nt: TGTGCCAGTACCCCTAGGGGTAGTAGGGGCTCTGGGGCCAACGTCCTGACTTTC
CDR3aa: CASTPRGSRGSGANVLTF